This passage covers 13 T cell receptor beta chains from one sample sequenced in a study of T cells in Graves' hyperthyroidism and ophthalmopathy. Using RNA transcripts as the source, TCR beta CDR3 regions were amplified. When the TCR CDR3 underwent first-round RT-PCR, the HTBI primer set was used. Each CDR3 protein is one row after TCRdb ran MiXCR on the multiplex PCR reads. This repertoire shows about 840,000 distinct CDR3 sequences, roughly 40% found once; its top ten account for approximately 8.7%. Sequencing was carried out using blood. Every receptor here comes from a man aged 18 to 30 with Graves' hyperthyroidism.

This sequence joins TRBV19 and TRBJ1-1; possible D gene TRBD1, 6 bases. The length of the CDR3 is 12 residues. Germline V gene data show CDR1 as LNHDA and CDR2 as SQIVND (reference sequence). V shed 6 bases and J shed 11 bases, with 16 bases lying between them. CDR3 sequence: CASRTGPLSAFF. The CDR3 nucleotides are TGTGCCAGTAGGACAGGCCCTCTGAGCGCTTTCTTT.

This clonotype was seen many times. The CDR3 DNA is TGTGCCAGCAGACAGGCGGTCGGGGAGCTGTTTTTT. It yields the protein CASRQAVGELFF. The V gene is TRBV7-6, the J gene TRBJ2-2, with a weak D call TRBD1 (5 bases). The V gene lost 6 bases and the J gene lost 7 bases, with 9 bases spanning the gap. The germline V gene encodes CDR1 SGHVS and CDR2 FNYEAQ. The CDR3 sequence is 12 residues long.

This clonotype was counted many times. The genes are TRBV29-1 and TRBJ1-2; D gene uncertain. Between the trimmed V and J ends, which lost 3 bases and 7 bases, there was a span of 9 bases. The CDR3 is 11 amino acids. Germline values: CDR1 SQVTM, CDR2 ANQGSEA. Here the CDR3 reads CSVDTGLGYTF. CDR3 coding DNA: TGCAGCGTTGATACCGGGCTTGGCTACACCTTC.

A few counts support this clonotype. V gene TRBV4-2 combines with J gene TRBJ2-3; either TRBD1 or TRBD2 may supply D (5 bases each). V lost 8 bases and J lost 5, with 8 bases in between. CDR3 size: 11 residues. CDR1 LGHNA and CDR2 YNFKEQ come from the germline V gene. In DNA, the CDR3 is TGTGCCAGCCGAGGGGAAGATACGCAGTATTTT. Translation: CASRGEDTQYF.

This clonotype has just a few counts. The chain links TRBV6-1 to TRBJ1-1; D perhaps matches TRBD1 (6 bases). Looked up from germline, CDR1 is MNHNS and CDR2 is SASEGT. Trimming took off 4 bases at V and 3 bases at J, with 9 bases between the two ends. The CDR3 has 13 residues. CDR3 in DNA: TGTGCCAGCAGTGGGGAGGGGGACACTGAAGCTTTCTTT. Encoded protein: CASSGEGDTEAFF.

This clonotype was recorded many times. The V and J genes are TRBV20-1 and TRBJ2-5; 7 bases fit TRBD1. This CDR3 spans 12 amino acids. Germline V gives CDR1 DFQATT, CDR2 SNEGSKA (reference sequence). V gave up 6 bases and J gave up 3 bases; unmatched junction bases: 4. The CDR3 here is CSAQGQKETQYF. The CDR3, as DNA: TGCAGTGCGCAGGGACAGAAAGAGACCCAGTACTTC.

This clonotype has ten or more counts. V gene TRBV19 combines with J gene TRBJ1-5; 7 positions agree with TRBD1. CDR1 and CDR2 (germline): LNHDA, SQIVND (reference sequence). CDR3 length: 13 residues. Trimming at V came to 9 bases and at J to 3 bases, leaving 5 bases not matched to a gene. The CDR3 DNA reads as TGTGCCAGCAGCGGGACAGTCAATCAGCCCCAGCATTTT. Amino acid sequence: CASSGTVNQPQHF.

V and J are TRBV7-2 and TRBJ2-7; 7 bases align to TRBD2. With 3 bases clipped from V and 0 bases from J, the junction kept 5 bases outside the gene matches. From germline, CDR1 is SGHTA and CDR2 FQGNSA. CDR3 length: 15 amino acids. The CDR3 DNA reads TGTGCCAGCAGCTTGGGGAGGGCGAGCTCCTACGAGCAGTACTTC. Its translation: CASSLGRASSYEQYF.

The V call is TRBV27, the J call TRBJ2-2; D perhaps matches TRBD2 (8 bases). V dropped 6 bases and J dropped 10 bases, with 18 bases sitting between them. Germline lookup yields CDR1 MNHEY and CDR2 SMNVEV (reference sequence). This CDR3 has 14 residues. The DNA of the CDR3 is TGTGCCAGCAGGGGACAGCGGGAGATAACGGAGCTGTTTTTT. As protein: CASRGQREITELFF.

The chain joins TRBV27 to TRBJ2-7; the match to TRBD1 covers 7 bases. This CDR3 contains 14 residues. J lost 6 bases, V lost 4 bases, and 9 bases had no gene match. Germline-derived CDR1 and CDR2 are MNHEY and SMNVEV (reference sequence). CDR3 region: CASSSHRGPSEQYF. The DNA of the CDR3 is TGTGCCAGCAGTTCCCACAGGGGCCCCTCCGAGCAGTACTTC.

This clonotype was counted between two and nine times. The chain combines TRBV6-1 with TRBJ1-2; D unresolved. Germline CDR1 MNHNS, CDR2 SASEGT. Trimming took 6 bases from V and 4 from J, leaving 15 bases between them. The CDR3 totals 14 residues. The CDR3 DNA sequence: TGTGCCAGCAGATCGGAGGGCACCCCCTATGGCTACACCTTC. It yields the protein CASRSEGTPYGYTF.

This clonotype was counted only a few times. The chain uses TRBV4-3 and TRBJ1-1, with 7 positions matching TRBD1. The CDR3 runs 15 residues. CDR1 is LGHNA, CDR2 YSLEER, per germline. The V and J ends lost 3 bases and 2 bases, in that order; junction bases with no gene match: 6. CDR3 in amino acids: CASSQEDRENTEAFF. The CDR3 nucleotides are TGCGCCAGCAGCCAGGAAGACAGGGAAAACACTGAAGCTTTCTTT.

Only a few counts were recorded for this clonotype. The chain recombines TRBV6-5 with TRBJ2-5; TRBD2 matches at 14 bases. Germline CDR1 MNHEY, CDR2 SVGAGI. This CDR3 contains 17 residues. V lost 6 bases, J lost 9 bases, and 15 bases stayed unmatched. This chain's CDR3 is CASSRSTPGLAGVAQYF. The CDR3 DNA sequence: TGTGCCAGCAGCCGATCGACCCCGGGACTAGCGGGAGTGGCCCAGTACTTC.